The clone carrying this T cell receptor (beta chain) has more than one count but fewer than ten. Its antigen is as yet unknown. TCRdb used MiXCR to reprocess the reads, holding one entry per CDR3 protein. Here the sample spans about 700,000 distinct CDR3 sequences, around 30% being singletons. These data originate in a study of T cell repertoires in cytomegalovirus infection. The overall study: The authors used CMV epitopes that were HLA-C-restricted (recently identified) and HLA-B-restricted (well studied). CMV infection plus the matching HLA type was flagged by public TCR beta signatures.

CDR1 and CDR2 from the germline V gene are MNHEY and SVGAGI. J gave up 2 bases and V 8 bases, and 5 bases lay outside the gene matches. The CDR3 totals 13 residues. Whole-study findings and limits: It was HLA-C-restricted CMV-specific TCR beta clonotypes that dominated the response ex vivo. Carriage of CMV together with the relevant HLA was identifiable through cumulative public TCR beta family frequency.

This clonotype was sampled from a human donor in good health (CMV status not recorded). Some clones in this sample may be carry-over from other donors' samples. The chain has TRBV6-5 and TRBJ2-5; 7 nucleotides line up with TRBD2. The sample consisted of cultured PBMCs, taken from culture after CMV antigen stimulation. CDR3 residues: CASRGVSQETQYF. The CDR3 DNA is TGTGCCAGCCGGGGGGTCTCACAAGAGACCCAGTACTTC.